These 29 T cell receptor beta chains were sequenced from one sample in a study of OX40 agonist ivuxolimab in advanced cancers. TCRdb keeps only in-frame clones here, not all; method: immunoSEQ multiplex PCR. The repertoire holds approximately 31,000 clones, with approximately 89% as singletons. The specimen comprised CD4+ or CD8+ T cells sorted from blood, sampled in a trial of the OX40 agonist ivuxolimab. The receptors come from an adult with an advanced solid tumor such as melanoma, head and neck, liver or kidney cancer.

The chain couples TRBV27 to TRBJ2-5, with no clear D. Trimming removed 3 bases at V and 1 base at J, with 9 bases between. The germline V gene encodes CDR1 MNHEY and CDR2 SMNVEV (reference sequence). The CDR3 is made up of 14 amino acids. CDR3 amino acids: CASSLYGPQETQYF. The CDR3 bases are TGTGCCAGCAGTTTGTACGGCCCCCAAGAGACCCAGTACTTC.

The chain has TRBV6-8 and TRBJ2-2; 7 nucleotides align to TRBD2. The germline V gene has CDR1 MNHGY and CDR2 SAAAGT. Losses at the gene ends were 6 bases for V and 3 bases for J; bases not matched to a gene: 10. The length of the CDR3 is 16 residues. CDR3 nucleotides: TGTGCCAGCAGCCCCTTCGCGGGAGCGGACACCGGGGAGCTGTTTTTT. This sequence encodes CASSPFAGADTGELFF.

This rearrangement joins TRBV7-2 to TRBJ2-3; perhaps D is TRBD1 or TRBD2 (7 bases each). V was cut by 4 bases and J by 2 bases, with 13 bases left in between. This CDR3 comprises 15 residues. CDR1 is SGHTA, CDR2 FQGNSA, per germline. The CDR3 DNA sequence: TGTGCCAGCAGCTCAGGGGGGGGTACCACAGATACGCAGTATTTT. Translating gives CASSSGGGTTDTQYF.

The chain carries TRBV11-3 and TRBJ2-2; maybe TRBD2 (5 bases). The ends were cut back, 0 bases at V and 0 bases at J, with 8 bases in the middle. There are 16 residues in the CDR3. Germline CDR1 reads SGHNT; CDR2 reads YENEEA. In nucleotides, the CDR3 is TGTGCCAGCAGCTTAGATCTTAGCGCGAACACCGGGGAGCTGTTTTTT. Translated: CASSLDLSANTGELFF.

Worth noting for this clone: Mismatch with germline at one junction end may stem from a read error. The genes are TRBV7-7 and TRBJ2-7, with 9 positions matching TRBD2. This CDR3 contains 16 residues. Germline-derived CDR1 and CDR2 are SSHAT and FNYEAQ (reference sequence). Here the CDR3 reads CASSLGCSGRSYEQYF. Here the CDR3 DNA reads TGTGCTAGCAGCTTAGGTTGTAGCGGGAGATCCTACGAGCAGTACTTC.

The rearrangement uses TRBV19 and TRBJ1-1; 9 positions agree with TRBD1. CDR3 length equals 12 residues. Germline V gene lookup returns CDR1 LNHDA and CDR2 SQIVND (reference sequence). The V and J ends lost 6 bases and 7 bases, in that order; junction bases with no gene match: 3. CDR3 in amino acids: CASSSDRGEAFF. The CDR3 bases are TGTGCCAGTAGCTCGGACAGGGGTGAAGCTTTCTTT. Looking up the rest from reference TRBV19 and TRBJ1-1 gives the full variable domain: DGGITQSPKYLFRKEGQNVTLSCEQNLNHDAMYWYRQDPGQGLRLIYYSQIVNDFQKGDIAEGYSVSREKKESFPLTVTSAQKNPTAFYLCASSSDRGEAFFGQGTRLTVV.

This sequence joins TRBV6-1 and TRBJ2-3; 13 positions agree with TRBD2. In germline, CDR1 is MNHNS, CDR2 SASEGT. The V gene end was trimmed by 4 bases and the J gene end by 4 bases; junction bases not matched to a gene: 11. CDR3 size: 18 residues. This CDR3 is CASSGATSGRASADTQYF. CDR3 nucleotide sequence: TGTGCCAGCAGTGGAGCCACTAGCGGGAGGGCCAGCGCAGATACGCAGTATTTT.

The chain is built from TRBV5-4 and TRBJ2-7; the D is unclear. The germline V gene encodes CDR1 SGHNT and CDR2 YYREEE (reference sequence). The CDR3 consists of 14 residues. Trimming left V 0 bases short and J 0 bases short, with 7 bases between. CDR3 loop: CASSLDPSSYEQYF. The CDR3 region has the DNA TGTGCCAGCAGCTTGGACCCGAGCTCCTACGAGCAGTACTTC. Using reference TRBV5-4 and TRBJ2-7 for the parts outside the CDR3, the full variable domain is ETGVTQSPTHLIKTRGQQVTLRCSSQSGHNTVSWYQQALGQGPQFIFQYYREEENGRGNFPPRFSGLQFPNYSSELNVNALELDDSALYLCASSLDPSSYEQYFGPGTRLTVT.

V gene TRBV5-1 combines with J gene TRBJ1-1; possibly TRBD1 for D (5 bases). This CDR3 is 15 amino acids long. CDR1 is SGHRS, CDR2 YFSETQ, per germline. Trimming left V 0 bases short and J 1 base short, with 10 bases between. In DNA form, the CDR3 reads TGCGCCAGCAGCTTGGGGGGCGGAGAGAACACTGAAGCTTTCTTT. This encodes CASSLGGGENTEAFF.

This chain uses TRBV6-1 with TRBJ1-2, with 8 positions matching TRBD1. Trimming took 4 bases from V and 4 from J; bases not matched to a gene: 8. The CDR3 spans 15 residues. Germline values: CDR1 MNHNS, CDR2 SASEGT. In nucleotides, the CDR3 is TGTGCCAGCAGTGTGGTAGTGGGGACAGGCTATGGCTACACCTTC. Its protein is CASSVVVGTGYGYTF.

This rearrangement joins TRBV5-1 to TRBJ2-7; 8 nucleotides align to TRBD1. CDR3 length: 15 amino acids. V lost 1 base, J lost 0 bases, and 3 bases stayed unmatched. Germline lookup yields CDR1 SGHRS and CDR2 YFSETQ. The CDR3 bases are TGCGCCAGCAGCTTGTACGGACAGGGCTCCTACGAGCAGTACTTC. Encoded protein: CASSLYGQGSYEQYF.

For the CDR3, the DNA is TGTGCCAGCAGGACAGGGAACACCGGGGAGCTGTTTTTT. Translating it yields CASRTGNTGELFF. This chain uses TRBV6-5 with TRBJ2-2, with a weak D call TRBD1 (6 bases). The CDR3 is 13 amino acids. V was shortened by 6 bases and J by 1 base, with 6 bases between the two germline ends. The V gene's germline CDR1 is MNHEY and CDR2 SVGAGI.

The chain recombines TRBV7-9 with TRBJ2-5; 7 bases match TRBD2. CDR1 and CDR2 from the germline V gene are SEHNR and FQNEAQ (reference sequence). This CDR3 has 14 residues. V gave up 10 bases and J gave up 0 bases; unmatched junction bases: 8. CDR3 in amino acids: CATTGSGNQETQYF. The CDR3 DNA reads as TGTGCCACCACCGGCAGCGGGAACCAAGAGACCCAGTACTTC.

The rearrangement uses TRBV19 and TRBJ2-1; TRBD2 might be the D (6 bases). The CDR3 totals 15 residues. Trimming removed 4 bases at V and 2 bases at J, with 12 bases between. Germline V gene sequence: CDR1 LNHDA, CDR2 SQIVND (reference sequence). CDR3 protein: CASSRYSGTYNEQFF. As DNA, the CDR3 is TGTGCCAGTAGTAGATATAGCGGAACCTACAATGAGCAGTTCTTC.

The chain joins TRBV4-1 to TRBJ2-7, with 11 bases identical to TRBD1. Germline values: CDR1 MGHRA, CDR2 YSYEKL. V shed 5 bases and J 3 bases; nucleotides not matched to a gene: 6. The CDR3 has 15 residues. In nucleotides, the CDR3 is TGCGCCAGCAGCGAGTCGGGGACAGGGGGCTACGAGCAGTACTTC. This encodes CASSESGTGGYEQYF.

The chain carries TRBV19 and TRBJ2-7, with no clear D. The CDR3 is 14 residues long. CDR1 LNHDA and CDR2 SQIVND come from the germline V gene (reference sequence). V lost 1 base to trimming and J lost 3 bases, with 10 bases between them. CDR3 nucleotide sequence: TGTGCCAGTAGTATAGTATTGGGCCGCTACGAGCAGTACTTC. Translation: CASSIVLGRYEQYF.

V usage is TRBV19 and J usage is TRBJ1-3; the D gene is possibly TRBD1 (5 bases). V lost 2 bases to trimming and J lost 4 bases, with 9 bases between them. The CDR3 loop spans 14 amino acids. CDR1 is LNHDA and CDR2 is SQIVND in the germline V gene (reference sequence). In DNA, the CDR3 is TGTGCCAGTAGTATAATAGGGACCGGAAACACCATATATTTT. Translated: CASSIIGTGNTIYF. Supplemented by reference TRBV19 and TRBJ1-3, the full variable domain reads DGGITQSPKYLFRKEGQNVTLSCEQNLNHDAMYWYRQDPGQGLRLIYYSQIVNDFQKGDIAEGYSVSREKKESFPLTVTSAQKNPTAFYLCASSIIGTGNTIYFGEGSWLTVV.

The J gene is TRBJ2-2, the V gene TRBV27; D ambiguous. The length of the CDR3 is 14 residues. V lost 5 bases and J lost 1, with 8 bases in between. CDR1 MNHEY and CDR2 SMNVEV come from the germline V gene (reference sequence). CDR3 loop: CASSRTLNTGELFF. CDR3 DNA: TGTGCCAGCAGTCGAACACTGAACACCGGGGAGCTGTTTTTT.

The DNA for the CDR3 is TGCGCCAGCAGCTGGGACGGGACAGCCTTCTCTGGGGCCAACGTCCTGACTTTC. Protein: CASSWDGTAFSGANVLTF. The gene calls are TRBV5-1 and TRBJ2-6; 7 bases match TRBD1. There are 18 residues in the CDR3. CDR1 is SGHRS, CDR2 YFSETQ, per germline. Trimming took 3 bases from V and 0 from J; bases not matched to a gene: 9.

The V and J genes are TRBV7-6 and TRBJ1-3; D gene unclear. The V gene's germline CDR1 is SGHVS and CDR2 FNYEAQ. V shed 3 bases and J shed 3 bases, with 9 bases lying between them. This CDR3 spans 14 amino acids. This chain's CDR3 is CASSLGGFGNTIYF. CDR3 in DNA: TGTGCCAGCAGCTTGGGAGGCTTTGGAAACACCATATATTTT.

The V gene is TRBV4-1, the J gene TRBJ2-3; TRBD2 matches at 7 bases. The CDR3 is 16 amino acids. The germline V gene has CDR1 MGHRA and CDR2 YSYEKL. V was pared by 0 bases and J by 1 base, with 4 bases of the junction left unmatched. The CDR3 DNA is TGCGCCAGCAGCCAAGACGGGACTACCCGCACAGATACGCAGTATTTT. It translates to CASSQDGTTRTDTQYF.

This chain links TRBV28 with TRBJ2-4; 8 bases agree with TRBD1. V gave up 3 bases and J gave up 7 bases; unmatched junction bases: 8. This CDR3 has 15 amino acids. Germline V gene lookup returns CDR1 MDHEN and CDR2 SYDVKM. The CDR3 DNA is TGTGCCAGCAGTTTTTTCCCAGGGGGCCAGAACATTCAGTACTTC. Its protein product is CASSFFPGGQNIQYF.

The J gene is TRBJ2-1, the V gene TRBV28, with a weak D call TRBD2 (6 bases). The CDR3 runs 15 residues. Germline V gene sequence: CDR1 MDHEN, CDR2 SYDVKM. V lost 5 bases to trimming and J lost 0 bases, with 11 bases between them. The CDR3 protein is CASSLSGSSYNEQFF. The CDR3 coding sequence is TGTGCCAGCAGTCTTAGCGGCTCCTCCTACAATGAGCAGTTCTTC. The full variable domain, its missing parts supplied by reference TRBV28 and TRBJ2-1, is DVKVTQSSRYLVKRTGEKVFLECVQDMDHENMFWYRQDPGLGLRLIYFSYDVKMKEKGDIPEGYSVSREKKERFSLILESASTNQTSMYLCASSLSGSSYNEQFFGPGTRLTVL.

The J gene is TRBJ1-5, the V gene TRBV19, with TRBD1 identical over 9 bases. Germline CDR1 reads LNHDA; CDR2 reads SQIVND (reference sequence). After removal of 4 bases from V and 3 bases from J, the junction contained 7 bases not matched to a gene. This CDR3 comprises 16 residues. CDR3 DNA sequence: TGTGCCAGTAGTAAATGGACAGGGGCGCACAATCAGCCCCAGCATTTT. This encodes CASSKWTGAHNQPQHF.

This clone has just a few counts. The chain combines TRBV29-1 with TRBJ2-1, with 7 bases aligning to TRBD2. Germline CDR1 and CDR2: SQVTM and ANQGSEA. V lost 5 bases, J lost 7 bases, and 2 bases stayed unmatched. The CDR3 loop spans 11 amino acids. In DNA, the CDR3 is TGCAGCGTTTTGCGGGGGAATGAGCAGTTCTTC. Protein: CSVLRGNEQFF.

This chain connects TRBV15 to TRBJ2-2; 8 bases map to TRBD2. Germline trimming cut 0 bases from V and 6 bases from J; bases unmatched to any gene: 12. CDR3 length: 18 amino acids. The germline V gene has CDR1 LNHNV and CDR2 YYDKDF (reference sequence). The CDR3 DNA reads TGTGCCACCAGCAGAGATAAAGTAGTAGCGGGAATTCCCGGGGAGCTGTTTTTT. Its translation is CATSRDKVVAGIPGELFF. Full variable domain (remainder filled in from reference TRBV15 and TRBJ2-2): DAMVIQNPRYQVTQFGKPVTLSCSQTLNHNVMYWYQQKSSQAPKLLFHYYDKDFNNEADTPDNFQSRRPNTSFCFLDIRSPGLGDTAMYLCATSRDKVVAGIPGELFFGEGSRLTVL.

V gene TRBV19 combines with J gene TRBJ1-5, with a weak D call TRBD1 (5 bases). The V end lost 7 bases, the J end lost 3 bases, and 13 bases lay between the germline ends. The length of the CDR3 is 14 residues. Germline CDR1 reads LNHDA; CDR2 reads SQIVND (reference sequence). The CDR3 DNA follows: TGTGCCAGTACGGGAGGGACCCACAATCAGCCCCAGCATTTT. It yields the protein CASTGGTHNQPQHF. Full variable domain (missing parts from reference TRBV19 and TRBJ1-5): DGGITQSPKYLFRKEGQNVTLSCEQNLNHDAMYWYRQDPGQGLRLIYYSQIVNDFQKGDIAEGYSVSREKKESFPLTVTSAQKNPTAFYLCASTGGTHNQPQHFGDGTRLSIL.

The gene calls are TRBV7-9 and TRBJ2-4; D gene ambiguous. Per germline, CDR1 SEHNR and CDR2 FQNEAQ (reference sequence). The V gene lost 3 bases and the J gene lost 8 bases, with 11 bases spanning the gap. This CDR3 contains 13 residues. This CDR3 is CASSFGDRDIQYF. DNA for the CDR3: TGTGCCAGCAGCTTTGGGGATCGGGACATTCAGTACTTC.

The rearrangement links TRBV9 to TRBJ2-1; the D is unclear. Germline loops: CDR1 SGDLS, CDR2 YYNGEE. V gave up 0 bases and J gave up 4 bases, with 11 bases separating them. The CDR3 covers 15 residues. The DNA for the CDR3 is TGTGCCAGCAGCGTAGTGCACCAGTCTTACAATGAGCAGTTCTTC. Encoded protein: CASSVVHQSYNEQFF. Full variable domain (missing parts from reference TRBV9 and TRBJ2-1): DSGVTQTPKHLITATGQRVTLRCSPRSGDLSVYWYQQSLDQGLQFLIQYYNGEERAKGNILERFSAQQFPDLHSELNLSSLELGDSALYFCASSVVHQSYNEQFFGPGTRLTVL.